The text below deals with one TCR beta chain. No antigen is known for it. The CDR3 consists of 16 residues. Per germline, CDR1 MNHEY and CDR2 SVGAGI. The V end was cut by 2 bases, the J end by 3 bases, with 17 bases between. This specimen comes from a study of T cell therapy after organ transplantation. Background on the study: Patients received a median of 1.92 x 10^8 CMV-specific T cells over 2 to 6 infusions.

Noted time point: 20-29 weeks after completion of therapy. Sequenced by immunoSEQ multiplex PCR; TCRdb stores in-frame clones only, minus some. The sample lists around 19,000 clones; roughly 89% were seen once. The starting material was CD8+ T cells from blood, obtained after autologous CMV-specific T cell therapy. The receptor comes from a human patient who had received a solid organ transplant and had CMV disease. Some T cells may be supplied by the graft donor. The rearrangement links TRBV6-5 to TRBJ2-7; D possibly corresponds to TRBD1 (6 bases). The CDR3 DNA reads TGTGCCAGCAGTTACAAGGACAGCTCAGTTCTCTACGAGCAGTACTTC. It translates to CASSYKDSSVLYEQYF.